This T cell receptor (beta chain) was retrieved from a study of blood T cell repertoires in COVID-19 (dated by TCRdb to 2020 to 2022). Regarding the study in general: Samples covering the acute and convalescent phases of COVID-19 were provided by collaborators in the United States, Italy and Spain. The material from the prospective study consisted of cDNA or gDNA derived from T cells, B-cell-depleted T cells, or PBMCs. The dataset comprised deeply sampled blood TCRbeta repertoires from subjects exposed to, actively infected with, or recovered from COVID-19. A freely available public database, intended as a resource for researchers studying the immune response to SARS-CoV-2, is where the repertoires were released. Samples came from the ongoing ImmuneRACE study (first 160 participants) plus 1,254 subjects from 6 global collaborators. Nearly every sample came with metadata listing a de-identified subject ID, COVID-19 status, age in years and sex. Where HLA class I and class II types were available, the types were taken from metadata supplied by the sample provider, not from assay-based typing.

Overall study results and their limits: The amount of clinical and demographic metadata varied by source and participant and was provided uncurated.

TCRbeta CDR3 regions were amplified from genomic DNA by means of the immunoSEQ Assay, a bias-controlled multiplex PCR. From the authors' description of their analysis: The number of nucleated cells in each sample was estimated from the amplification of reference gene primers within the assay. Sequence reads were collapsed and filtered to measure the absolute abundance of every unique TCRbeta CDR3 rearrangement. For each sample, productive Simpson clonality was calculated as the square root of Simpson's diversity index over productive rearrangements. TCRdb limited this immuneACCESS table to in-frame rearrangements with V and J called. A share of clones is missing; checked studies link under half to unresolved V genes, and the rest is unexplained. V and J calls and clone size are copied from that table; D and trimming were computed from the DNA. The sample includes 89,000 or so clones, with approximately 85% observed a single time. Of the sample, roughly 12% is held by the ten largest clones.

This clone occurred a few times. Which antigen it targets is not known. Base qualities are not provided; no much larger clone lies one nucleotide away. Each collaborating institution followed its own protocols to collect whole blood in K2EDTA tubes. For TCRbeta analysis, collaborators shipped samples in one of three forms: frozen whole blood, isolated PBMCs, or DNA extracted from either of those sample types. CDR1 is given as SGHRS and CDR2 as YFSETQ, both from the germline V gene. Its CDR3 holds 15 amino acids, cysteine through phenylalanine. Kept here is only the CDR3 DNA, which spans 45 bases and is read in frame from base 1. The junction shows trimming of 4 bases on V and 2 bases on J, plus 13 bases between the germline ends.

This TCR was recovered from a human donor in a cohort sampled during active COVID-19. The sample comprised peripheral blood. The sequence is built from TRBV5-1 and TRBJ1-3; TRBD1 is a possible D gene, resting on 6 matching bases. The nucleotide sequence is TGCGCCAGCAGCGAGGGACAAGTCGCTGGAAACACCATATATTTT. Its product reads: CASSEGQVAGNTIYF.